This T cell receptor beta chain was retrieved from a study of T-cell reconstitution after alpha-beta-depleted transplantation in children. This clonotype appeared a few times. Unique molecular identifiers tagged the TCRbeta library. TCRdb passed the PCR reads through MiXCR, listing each CDR3 protein once. The sample lists almost 500,000 distinct CDR3 sequences; approximately 12% were seen once. Germline V gene data show CDR1 as DFQATT and CDR2 as SNEGSKA (reference sequence). Germline trimming cut 1 base from V and 4 bases from J; bases unmatched to any gene: 2. This CDR3 contains 13 residues. The chain recombines TRBV20-1 with TRBJ1-2; 8 bases align to TRBD1. This clonotype originated in a human donor who donated a stem cell graft to a child with combined immunodeficiency. Sample: PBMCs from the stem cell graft donor, taken from the stem cell graft. For the CDR3, the DNA is TGCAGTGCTAGAGTGGACAGGGCCTATGGCTACACCTTC. Residues: CSARVDRAYGYTF.